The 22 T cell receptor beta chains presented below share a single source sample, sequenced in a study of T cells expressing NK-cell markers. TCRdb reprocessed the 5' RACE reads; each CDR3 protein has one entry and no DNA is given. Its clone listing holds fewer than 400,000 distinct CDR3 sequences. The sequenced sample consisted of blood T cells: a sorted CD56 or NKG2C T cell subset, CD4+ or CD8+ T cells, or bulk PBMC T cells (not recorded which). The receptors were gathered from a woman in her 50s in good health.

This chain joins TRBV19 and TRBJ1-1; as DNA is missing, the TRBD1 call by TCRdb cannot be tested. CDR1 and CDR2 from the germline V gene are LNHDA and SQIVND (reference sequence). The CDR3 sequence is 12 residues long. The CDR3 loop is CASSFPSGVTFF.

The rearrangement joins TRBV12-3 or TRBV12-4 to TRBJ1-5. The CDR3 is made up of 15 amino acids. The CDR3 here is CASSFTQQNNQPQHF.

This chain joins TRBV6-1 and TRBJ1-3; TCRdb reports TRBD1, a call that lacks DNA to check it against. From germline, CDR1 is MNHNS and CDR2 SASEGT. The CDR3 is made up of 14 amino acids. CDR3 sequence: CASSLHRLGNTIYF.

The CDR3 sequence is CASSPRRTVGYEQYF. The chain links TRBV3-1 to TRBJ2-7; absent DNA, TCRdb's TRBD1 call cannot be checked. Germline V lookup: CDR1 LGHDT, CDR2 YNNKEL (reference sequence). The CDR3 spans 15 residues.

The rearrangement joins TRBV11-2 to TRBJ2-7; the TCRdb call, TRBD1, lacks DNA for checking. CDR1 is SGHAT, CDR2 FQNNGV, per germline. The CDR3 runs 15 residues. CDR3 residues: CASSLRGDRGYEQYF.

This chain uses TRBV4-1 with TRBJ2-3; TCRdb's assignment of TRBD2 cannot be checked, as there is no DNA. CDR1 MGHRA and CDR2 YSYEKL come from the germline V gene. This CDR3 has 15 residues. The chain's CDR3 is CASSLLAGDEDTQYF.

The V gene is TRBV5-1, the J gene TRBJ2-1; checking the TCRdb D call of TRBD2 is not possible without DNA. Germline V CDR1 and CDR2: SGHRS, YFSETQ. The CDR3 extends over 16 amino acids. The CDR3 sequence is CASSLVGTRGGNEQFF.

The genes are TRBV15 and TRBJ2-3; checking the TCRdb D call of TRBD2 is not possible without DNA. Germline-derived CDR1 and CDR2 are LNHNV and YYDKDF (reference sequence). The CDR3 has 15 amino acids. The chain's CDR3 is CATSRDPLAEDTQYF.

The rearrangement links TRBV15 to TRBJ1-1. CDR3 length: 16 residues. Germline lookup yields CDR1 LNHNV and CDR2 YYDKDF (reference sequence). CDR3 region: CATSRDRQLRGTEAFF.

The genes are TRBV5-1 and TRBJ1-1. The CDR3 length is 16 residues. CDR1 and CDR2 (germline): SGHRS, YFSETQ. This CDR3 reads CASSLGQGSSLRGAFF.

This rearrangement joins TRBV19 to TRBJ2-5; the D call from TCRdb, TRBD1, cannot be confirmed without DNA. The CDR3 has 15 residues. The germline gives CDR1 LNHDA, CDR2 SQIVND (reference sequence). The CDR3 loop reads CASSRQGVNAETQYF.

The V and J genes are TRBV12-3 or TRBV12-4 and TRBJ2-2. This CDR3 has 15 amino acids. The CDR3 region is CASSSTPGWAGELFF.

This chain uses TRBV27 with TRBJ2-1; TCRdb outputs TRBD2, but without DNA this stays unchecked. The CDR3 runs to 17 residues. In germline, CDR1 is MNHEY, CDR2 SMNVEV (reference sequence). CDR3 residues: CASTQRILGGSLYEQFF.

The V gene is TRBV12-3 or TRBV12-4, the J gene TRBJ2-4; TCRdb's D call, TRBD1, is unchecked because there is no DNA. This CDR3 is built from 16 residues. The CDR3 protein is CASSPKGGFGKNIQYF.

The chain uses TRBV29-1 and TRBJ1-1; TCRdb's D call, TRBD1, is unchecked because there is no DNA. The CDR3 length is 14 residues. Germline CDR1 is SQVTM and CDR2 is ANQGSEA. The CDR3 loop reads CSVRTYRGRTEAFF.

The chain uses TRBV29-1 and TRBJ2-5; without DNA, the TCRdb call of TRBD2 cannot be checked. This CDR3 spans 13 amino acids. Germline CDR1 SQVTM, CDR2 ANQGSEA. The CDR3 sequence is CSVYLAGVETQYF. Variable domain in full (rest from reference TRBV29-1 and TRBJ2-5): SAVISQKPSRDICQRGTSLTIQCQVDSQVTMMFWYRQQPGQSLTLIATANQGSEATYESGFVIDKFPISRPNLTFSTLTVSNMSPEDSSIYLCSVYLAGVETQYFGPGTRLLVL.

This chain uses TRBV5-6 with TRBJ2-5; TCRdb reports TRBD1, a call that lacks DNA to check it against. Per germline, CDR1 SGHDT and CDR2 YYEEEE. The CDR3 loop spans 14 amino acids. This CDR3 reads CASRRSGAGETQYF. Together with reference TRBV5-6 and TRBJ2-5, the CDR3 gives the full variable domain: DAGVTQSPTHLIKTRGQQVTLRCSPKSGHDTVSWYQQALGQGPQFIFQYYEEEERQRGNFPDRFSGHQFPNYSSELNVNALLLGDSALYLCASRRSGAGETQYFGPGTRLLVL.

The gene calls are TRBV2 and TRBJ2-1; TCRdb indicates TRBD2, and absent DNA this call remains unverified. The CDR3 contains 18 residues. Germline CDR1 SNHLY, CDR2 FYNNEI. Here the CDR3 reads CASTKTELAGGSYNEQFF.

Here the CDR3 reads CATSHPPDSSDTQYF. The rearrangement joins TRBV15 to TRBJ2-3; the D call from TCRdb, TRBD1, cannot be confirmed without DNA. Germline V CDR1 and CDR2: LNHNV, YYDKDF (reference sequence). CDR3 size: 15 residues.

CDR3 sequence: CASSSRQSVNNEQFF. The chain recombines TRBV11-3 with TRBJ2-1. Looked up from germline, CDR1 is SGHNT and CDR2 is YENEEA. The CDR3 covers 15 residues.

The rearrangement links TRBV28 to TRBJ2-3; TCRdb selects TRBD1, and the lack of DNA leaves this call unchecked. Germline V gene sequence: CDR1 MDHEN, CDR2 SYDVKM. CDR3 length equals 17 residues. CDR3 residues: CASVAGLWGTITDTQYF.

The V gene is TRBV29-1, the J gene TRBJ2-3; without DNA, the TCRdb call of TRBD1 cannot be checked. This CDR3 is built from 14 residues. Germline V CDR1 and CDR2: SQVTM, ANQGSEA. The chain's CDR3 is CSVEEGTARDTQYF.